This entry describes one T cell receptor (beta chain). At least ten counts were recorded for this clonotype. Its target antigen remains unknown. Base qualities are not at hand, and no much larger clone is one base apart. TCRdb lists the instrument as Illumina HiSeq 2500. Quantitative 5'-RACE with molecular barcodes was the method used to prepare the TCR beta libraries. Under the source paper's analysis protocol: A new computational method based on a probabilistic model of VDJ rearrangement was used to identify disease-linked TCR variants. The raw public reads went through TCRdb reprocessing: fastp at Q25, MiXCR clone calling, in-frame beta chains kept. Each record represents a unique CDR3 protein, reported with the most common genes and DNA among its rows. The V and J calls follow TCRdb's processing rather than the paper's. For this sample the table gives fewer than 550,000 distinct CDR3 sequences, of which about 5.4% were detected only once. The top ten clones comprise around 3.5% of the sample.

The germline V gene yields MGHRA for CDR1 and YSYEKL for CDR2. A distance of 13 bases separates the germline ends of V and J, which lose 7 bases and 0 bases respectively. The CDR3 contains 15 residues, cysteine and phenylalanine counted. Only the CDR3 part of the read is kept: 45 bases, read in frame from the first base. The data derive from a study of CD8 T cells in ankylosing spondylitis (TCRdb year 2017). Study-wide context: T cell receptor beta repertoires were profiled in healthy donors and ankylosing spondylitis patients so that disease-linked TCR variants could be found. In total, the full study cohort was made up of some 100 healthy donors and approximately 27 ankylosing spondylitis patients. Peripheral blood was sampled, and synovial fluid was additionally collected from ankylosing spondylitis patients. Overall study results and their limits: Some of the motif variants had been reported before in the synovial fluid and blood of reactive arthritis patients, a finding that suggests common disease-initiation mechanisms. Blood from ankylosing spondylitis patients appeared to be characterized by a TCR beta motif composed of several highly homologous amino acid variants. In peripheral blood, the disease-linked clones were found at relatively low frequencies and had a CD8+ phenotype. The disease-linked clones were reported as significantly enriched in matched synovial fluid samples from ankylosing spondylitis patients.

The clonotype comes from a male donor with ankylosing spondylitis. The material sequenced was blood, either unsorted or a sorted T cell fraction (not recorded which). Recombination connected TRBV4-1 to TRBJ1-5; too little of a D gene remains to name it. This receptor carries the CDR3 CASKEGPNSNQPQHF. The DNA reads TGCGCCAGCAAAGAGGGCCCTAATAGCAATCAGCCCCAGCATTTT.